This T cell receptor beta chain was identified in a study of CD8 T cells in Susac syndrome. Random hexamers were used to reverse transcribe the RNA input (about 0.5 to 1 ug). A single record per CDR3 protein comes from TCRdb applying MiXCR to the immunoSEQ multiplex PCR reads. The sample lists around 180,000 distinct CDR3 sequences; almost 96% were seen once. Per the germline V gene, CDR1 is SGHRS and CDR2 is YFSETQ. Trimming cost V 0 bases and J 5 bases, with 14 bases left between them. This CDR3 comprises 15 residues. This clonotype was sampled from a human donor with multiple sclerosis. The rearrangement joins TRBV5-1 to TRBJ1-1; D unclear. Sample: CD4+ T cells from PBMCs. This chain's CDR3 is CASSLAVGSSTEAFF. CDR3 DNA: TGCGCCAGCAGCTTGGCCGTGGGTTCCTCAACTGAAGCTTTCTTT. Drawing the rest from reference TRBV5-1 and TRBJ1-1, the complete variable domain is KAGVTQTPRYLIKTRGQQVTLSCSPISGHRSVSWYQQTPGQGLQFLFEYFSETQRNKGNFPGRFSGRQFSNSRSEMNVSTLELGDSALYLCASSLAVGSSTEAFFGQGTRLTVV.